The sequence of this T cell receptor beta chain was determined in a study of a mutant IDH1 vaccine in newly diagnosed glioma. In this sample, this clone turned up once. The antigen remains unidentified. The time point was: week 35, safety follow-up. Doses consisted of 300 ug of mutant IDH1 20-mer peptide each, paired with topical imiquimod. Measured with immunoSEQ multiplex PCR; TCRdb has only the in-frame clones, and not every one. The sample shows tens of thousands of clones, roughly 79% of them seen only once. The material sequenced was PBMCs, taken from a glioma patient whose treatment included an IDH1 peptide vaccine. The sequence derives from a man aged 35-49 years with glioma.

The CDR3 loop reads CASSRDGQETQYF. The CDR3, as DNA: TGTGCCAGCAGCCGGGACGGTCAAGAGACCCAGTACTTC. V gene TRBV5-6 combines with J gene TRBJ2-5; D possibly matches TRBD1 or TRBD2 (5 bases each). Germline CDR1 is SGHDT and CDR2 is YYEEEE. Trimming stripped 4 bases from V and 2 bases from J, with 9 bases between. The CDR3 is made up of 13 amino acids. Looking up the rest from reference TRBV5-6 and TRBJ2-5 gives the full variable domain: DAGVTQSPTHLIKTRGQQVTLRCSPKSGHDTVSWYQQALGQGPQFIFQYYEEEERQRGNFPDRFSGHQFPNYSSELNVNALLLGDSALYLCASSRDGQETQYFGPGTRLLVL.